This entry features one T cell receptor beta chain sequence. The antigen remains unidentified. The authors prepared the TCRbeta library with unique molecular identifiers. MiXCR, applied by TCRdb to the PCR reads, yields one record per CDR3 protein. The repertoire holds approximately 400,000 distinct CDR3 sequences, with around 15% as singletons. This specimen comes from a study of T-cell reconstitution after alpha-beta-depleted transplantation in children. Study conclusions and caveats: Several patients had high TCRbeta diversity at day 60; it came from surviving recipient T cells and thymic progenitors. At one year after transplant, newly produced T cells mostly accounted for T-cell counts and diversity.

After removal of 6 bases from V and 8 bases from J, the junction contained 10 bases not matched to a gene. The CDR3 is made up of 14 amino acids. From germline, CDR1 is SGHRS and CDR2 YFSETQ. This TCR derives from a boy under two years old who had a stem cell transplant for Wiskott-Aldrich syndrome, so the T cells may come from the graft donor. Sequences were derived from PBMCs, mostly from graft donor cells, sampled 360 days after TCRalphabeta/CD19-depleted stem cell transplant. The genes are TRBV5-1 and TRBJ2-1; 8 nucleotides agree with TRBD2. Written as DNA, the CDR3 is TGCGCCAGCAAGGCTAGGGCGGGGGGTGATGAGCAGTTCTTC. Amino acid sequence: CASKARAGGDEQFF.